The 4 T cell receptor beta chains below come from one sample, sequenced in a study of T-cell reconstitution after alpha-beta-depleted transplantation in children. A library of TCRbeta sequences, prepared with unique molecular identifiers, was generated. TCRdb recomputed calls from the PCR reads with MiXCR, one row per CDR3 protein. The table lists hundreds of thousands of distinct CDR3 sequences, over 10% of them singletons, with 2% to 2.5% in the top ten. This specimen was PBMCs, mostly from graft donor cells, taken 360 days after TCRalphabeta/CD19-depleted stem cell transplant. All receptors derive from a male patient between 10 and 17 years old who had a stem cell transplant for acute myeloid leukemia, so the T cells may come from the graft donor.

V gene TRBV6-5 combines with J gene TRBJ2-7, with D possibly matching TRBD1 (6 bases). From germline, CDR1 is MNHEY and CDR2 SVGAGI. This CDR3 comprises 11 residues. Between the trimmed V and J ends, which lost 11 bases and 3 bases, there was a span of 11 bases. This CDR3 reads CAARGGYEQYF. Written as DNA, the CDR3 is TGTGCCGCCAGGGGCGGCTACGAGCAGTACTTC.

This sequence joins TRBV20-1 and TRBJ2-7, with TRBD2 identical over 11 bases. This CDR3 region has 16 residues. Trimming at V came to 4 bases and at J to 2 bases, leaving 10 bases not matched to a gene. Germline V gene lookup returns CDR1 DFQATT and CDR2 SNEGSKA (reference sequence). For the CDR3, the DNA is TGCAGTGCTAAGGGAGGGACTAGCGGATACGCCTACGAGCAGTACTTC. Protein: CSAKGGTSGYAYEQYF.

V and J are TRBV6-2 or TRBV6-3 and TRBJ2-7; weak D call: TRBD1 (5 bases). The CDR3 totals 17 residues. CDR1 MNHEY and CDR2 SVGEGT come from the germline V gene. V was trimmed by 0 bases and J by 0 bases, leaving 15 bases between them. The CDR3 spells CASSYSNGRASSYEQYF. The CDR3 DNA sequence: TGTGCCAGCAGTTACTCGAATGGCAGGGCGAGCTCCTACGAGCAGTACTTC.

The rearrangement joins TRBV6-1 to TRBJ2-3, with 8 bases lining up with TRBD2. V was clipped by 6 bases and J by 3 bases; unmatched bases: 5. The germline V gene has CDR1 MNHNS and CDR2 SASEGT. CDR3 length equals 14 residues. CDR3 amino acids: CASRAGVWTDTQYF. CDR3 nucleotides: TGTGCCAGCAGAGCGGGAGTGTGGACAGATACGCAGTATTTT.